The following is a TCR beta chain sequence with its context. Antigen specificity is unknown. This specimen includes other DNA sequences encoding the same CDR3. The authors extracted RNA and reverse transcribed it into cDNA as the sequencing template. Sequencing was performed with immunoSEQ multiplex PCR; in TCRdb, only in-frame clones are kept and a portion is missing. The table includes about 290,000 clones, 58% detected once. This record belongs to a study of CD8+ T cells in alopecia areata. Points from the study as a whole: Sequencing of scalp samples also includes resident alphabeta T cells from normal skin. With just one nonresponder, it is still uncertain whether baseline CD8+ expansion relates to response.

Germline values: CDR1 SGHTA, CDR2 FQGNSA. V gave up 2 bases and J gave up 5 bases, with 5 bases separating them. CDR3 length equals 12 residues. The treatment was: oral pan-JAK inhibitor, 5-10 mg twice daily. The sequencing here drew on CD4+ T cells sorted from blood, taken at week 24, from a patient treated with tofacitinib. This sequence joins TRBV7-2 and TRBJ2-3; D gene unclear. The sequence was collected from a human donor with alopecia areata. In DNA, the CDR3 is TGTGCCAGCAGCTTAACGGGAGATACGCAGTATTTT. This gives the protein CASSLTGDTQYF.